This T cell receptor (beta chain) was captured in a study of T cells in Graves' hyperthyroidism and ophthalmopathy. The source material, RNA transcripts, was used to amplify TCR beta CDR3 regions. A set of HTBI primers served as the primers for a first-round RT-PCR of the TCR CDR3. TCRdb reprocessed the multiplex PCR reads via MiXCR and lists one record per CDR3 protein. This sample carries approximately 560,000 distinct CDR3 sequences, around 46% of them seen once, and the ten largest clones take just over 8%. This clonotype was observed at least ten times. Trimming left V 8 bases short and J 8 bases short, with 19 bases between. The CDR3 extends over 14 amino acids. Looked up from germline, CDR1 is SEHNR and CDR2 is FQNEAQ (reference sequence).

This sequence originates from a young woman with Graves' hyperthyroidism. The V and J genes are TRBV7-9 and TRBJ1-3, with no clear D. The specimen was peripheral blood or thyroid tissue (not recorded which). This chain's CDR3 is CASREGLTVDTIYF. For the CDR3, the DNA is TGTGCCAGCCGAGAAGGCCTTACGGTCGACACCATATATTTT.